One and the same sample provided the 10 T cell receptor beta chains below, sequenced in a study of CD8 T cells in ankylosing spondylitis. TCRdb fed the 5' RACE reads into MiXCR, producing one record per CDR3 protein. The data contain hundreds of thousands of distinct CDR3 sequences, 25% to 30% of them singletons. Sequencing used blood, either unsorted or a sorted T cell fraction (not recorded which). The receptors were gathered from a male donor with ankylosing spondylitis or in good health (not recorded which).

This rearrangement joins TRBV20-1 to TRBJ1-6, with a weak D call TRBD1 (5 bases). Trimming removed 6 bases from V and 7 bases from J, with 19 bases in between. Germline CDR1 is DFQATT and CDR2 is SNEGSKA (reference sequence). The CDR3 is 15 amino acids. The CDR3 spells CSAEPQGGRNSPLHF. The CDR3, as DNA: TGCAGTGCCGAACCTCAGGGTGGAAGGAATTCACCCCTCCACTTT.

This CDR3 is CASSQAGTSGQETQYF. Here the CDR3 DNA reads TGTGCCAGCAGCCAAGCCGGGACTAGCGGCCAAGAGACCCAGTACTTC. This sequence joins TRBV4-2 and TRBJ2-5; the match to TRBD2 covers 11 bases. The CDR3 totals 16 residues. The germline V gene encodes CDR1 LGHNA and CDR2 YNFKEQ. V lost 1 base and J lost 1; bases outside the gene matches: 2.

This clonotype was counted many times. This chain links TRBV12-3 or TRBV12-4 with TRBJ2-5; D could derive from TRBD1 or TRBD2 (5 bases each). V was trimmed by 5 bases and J by 5 bases, leaving 9 bases between them. The CDR3 has 12 residues. The CDR3 nucleotides read TGTGCCAGCAGTACTGGGACGGAGACCCAGTACTTC. It specifies CASSTGTETQYF.

This clonotype was picked up many times. This sequence joins TRBV6-1 and TRBJ2-7; 8 nucleotides match TRBD1. V was clipped by 6 bases and J by 7 bases; unmatched bases: 14. Germline V CDR1 and CDR2: MNHNS, SASEGT. This CDR3 is 15 amino acids long. Here the CDR3 DNA reads TGTGCCAGCAGCACGATGACAGGGGAGAGGGAGGAGCAGTACTTC. Protein product: CASSTMTGEREEQYF.

The chain recombines TRBV4-2 with TRBJ2-4; 7 bases line up with TRBD2. The CDR3 sequence is 18 residues long. The ends lost 0 bases at V and 1 base at J; junction bases unmatched: 9. Germline V CDR1 and CDR2: LGHNA, YNFKEQ. CDR3 protein: CASSQDSRTRSAKNIQYF. DNA for the CDR3: TGTGCCAGCAGCCAAGACTCTAGGACTAGGAGCGCCAAAAACATTCAGTACTTC.

This clonotype showed up just a few times. The rearrangement uses TRBV6-5 and TRBJ2-5; 7 bases are a match to TRBD1. With 1 base clipped from V and 1 base from J, the junction kept 3 bases outside the gene matches. CDR3 size: 15 residues. Germline V lookup: CDR1 MNHEY, CDR2 SVGAGI. The CDR3 coding sequence is TGTGCCAGCAGTTACTGGGGGACAGCCCAAGAGACCCAGTACTTC. Residues: CASSYWGTAQETQYF.

In its sample, this clonotype was seen a few times. The chain couples TRBV10-3 to TRBJ2-1; 8 bases agree with TRBD2. Trimming took 4 bases from V and 2 from J; bases not matched to a gene: 1. Looked up from germline, CDR1 is ENHRY and CDR2 is SYGVKD. CDR3 length: 14 residues. CDR3 sequence: CAISASGPYNEQFF. Here the CDR3 DNA reads TGTGCCATCAGTGCTAGCGGGCCCTACAATGAGCAGTTCTTC.

This clonotype was seen a handful of times. The chain employs TRBV20-1 and TRBJ1-2; no clear D gene. V lost 3 bases and J lost 4, with 9 bases in between. The germline V gene encodes CDR1 DFQATT and CDR2 SNEGSKA (reference sequence). The CDR3 consists of 12 residues. The CDR3, as DNA: TGCAGTGCTAGTCTCACGTCCTATGGCTACACCTTC. This encodes CSASLTSYGYTF.

This chain joins TRBV2 and TRBJ2-5, with 7 bases fitting TRBD2. The V gene's germline CDR1 is SNHLY and CDR2 FYNNEI. The length of the CDR3 is 18 residues. The V gene end was trimmed by 4 bases and the J gene end by 5 bases; junction bases not matched to a gene: 19. The CDR3 nucleotides are TGTGCCAGCAGTGGAGTCGAGGGCAGCGGGATCGAGGGGGAGACCCAGTACTTC. Its protein is CASSGVEGSGIEGETQYF.

This clonotype was recorded at least ten times. V gene TRBV20-1 combines with J gene TRBJ2-2, with D possibly matching TRBD2 (6 bases). Germline V lookup: CDR1 DFQATT, CDR2 SNEGSKA (reference sequence). Trimming stripped 4 bases from V and 2 bases from J, with 11 bases between. The CDR3 runs 14 residues. The CDR3 DNA reads TGCAGTGCTACTGGGACTTTAAACACCGGGGAGCTGTTTTTT. Its translation: CSATGTLNTGELFF.